There are a few counts of the clone carrying this T cell receptor (beta chain). The antigen remains undetermined. This sample is drawn from a study of Graves' ophthalmopathy and Graves' hyperthyroidism. V gave up 4 bases and J gave up 0 bases, with 7 bases separating them. The CDR3 has 13 residues. From germline, CDR1 is LGHDT and CDR2 YNNKEL (reference sequence). Transcripts of RNA were the source for amplifying TCR beta CDR3 regions. The first-round RT-PCR employed HTBI primers together with the Qiagen OneStep RT-PCR kit. A multiplex PCR was then performed as the second round. TCRdb reprocessed the multiplex PCR reads via MiXCR and lists one record per CDR3 protein. The table lists 450,000 to 600,000 distinct CDR3 sequences, about 40% of them singletons. The study's findings and limits: Predictions made by the model for ophthalmopathy progression reached 70.59% sensitivity and 72% to 85% specificity.

Participants with hyperthyroidism, aged 18 to 65, were newly diagnosed with under 2 months' duration. The evidence that diagnosis relied on was clinical symptoms, serum thyroxine, TRAb, thyroid ultrasound and orbital computed tomography. The chain uses TRBV3-1 and TRBJ2-7; no firm D call. This TCR was sampled from an adult man with Graves' hyperthyroidism. Sequencing input: peripheral blood or thyroid tissue (not recorded which). CDR3 sequence (DNA): TGTGCCAGCAGCCTGAGGATCTCCTACGAGCAGTACTTC. Protein sequence: CASSLRISYEQYF.